These T cell receptor beta chains were read from a single sample in a study of shared clonotypes between healthy human individuals. Using immunoSEQ multiplex PCR, the repertoire was profiled, and TCRdb retains in-frame clones only, with some absent. The table includes about 2 million clones, over 85% detected once. What was sequenced was naive CD8+ T cells sorted from blood. The receptor set was obtained from a man aged 18-30 years in good health. The CDR3 runs from the conserved cysteine through the conserved F or W. D genes are given only for firm matches. Expanded clones are given a class, and other clones once, few, many or no size at all.

v_call	clone_size	j_call	d_call	cdr3_aa	cdr3_nt
TRBV7-9	.	TRBJ2-7	.	CASSLEAEYEQYF	TGTGCCAGCAGCTTAGAGGCGGAATACGAGCAGTACTTC
TRBV28	.	TRBJ1-4	.	CASSLWGSGATNEKLFF	TGTGCCAGCAGTTTATGGGGGTCAGGGGCGACTAATGAAAAACTGTTTTTT
TRBV7-9	.	TRBJ2-1	.	CASSSLGPIYNEQFF	TGTGCCAGCAGCTCCCTCGGACCCATATACAATGAGCAGTTCTTC
TRBV27	once	TRBJ2-7	TRBD1	CASSYGQGASYEQYF	TGTGCCAGCAGTTATGGACAGGGGGCCTCCTACGAGCAGTACTTC
TRBV2	.	TRBJ2-3	TRBD2	CASSGTSGHTDTQYF	TGTGCCAGCAGTGGGACTAGCGGACACACAGATACGCAGTATTTT
TRBV28	.	TRBJ1-6	.	CASSFGDRSSYNSPLHF	TGTGCCAGCAGTTTCGGCGACAGGAGCTCCTATAATTCACCCCTCCACTTT
TRBV6-6	.	TRBJ2-7	TRBD1	CASSPGQIYEQYF	TGTGCCAGCAGCCCGGGACAGATCTACGAGCAGTACTTC
TRBV13	.	TRBJ2-7	.	CASSLGPAYEQYF	TGTGCCAGCAGCTTAGGACCAGCCTACGAGCAGTACTTC
TRBV15	.	TRBJ2-7	.	CATSRDSLTDYEQYF	TGTGCCACCAGCAGAGATTCGTTGACAGACTACGAGCAGTACTTC
TRBV7-2	.	TRBJ2-7	.	CASSLAGLNYEQYF	TGTGCCAGCAGCTTAGCGGGGCTGAACTACGAGCAGTACTTC
TRBV19	.	TRBJ2-6	.	CASSSGLPGANVLTF	TGTGCCAGTAGCTCCGGCCTCCCTGGGGCCAACGTCCTGACTTTC
TRBV5-1	.	TRBJ2-7	.	CASSFKGPTYEQYF	TGCGCCAGCAGCTTCAAAGGACCTACCTACGAGCAGTACTTC
TRBV19	once	TRBJ2-1	.	CASSIDRGPYNEQFF	TGTGCCAGTAGTATAGACAGGGGACCCTACAATGAGCAGTTCTTC
TRBV4-1	once	TRBJ2-7	.	CASSQGPESSYEQYF	TGCGCCAGCAGCCAAGGACCCGAGAGCTCCTACGAGCAGTACTTC
TRBV18	.	TRBJ2-1	.	CASSPMRGGNNEQFF	TGTGCCAGCTCACCGATGCGGGGCGGGAACAATGAGCAGTTCTTC
TRBV11-2	.	TRBJ2-1	.	CASSLRRGSSYNEQFF	TGTGCCAGCAGCTTAAGGAGGGGAAGCTCCTACAATGAGCAGTTCTTC
TRBV6-1	.	TRBJ2-3	TRBD2	CASSEEAGPSTDTQYF	TGTGCCAGCAGTGAGGAAGCGGGGCCTAGCACAGATACGCAGTATTTT
TRBV27	.	TRBJ2-7	.	CASLLEGSRGVGEQYF	TGTGCCAGCCTATTAGAGGGGAGCAGGGGAGTCGGCGAGCAGTACTTC
TRBV9	.	TRBJ1-2	.	CASSTGQFTFNYGYTF	TGTGCCAGCAGCACCGGACAGTTTACCTTTAACTATGGCTACACCTTC
TRBV5-5	.	TRBJ1-2	.	CASSFLGVDGYTF	TGTGCCAGCAGCTTCCTGGGGGTGGATGGCTACACCTTC
TRBV10-1	.	TRBJ2-3	.	CASSGGLNTDTQYF	TGCGCCAGCAGTGGAGGACTGAACACAGATACGCAGTATTTT
TRBV19	.	TRBJ1-2	.	CASEDSPYGYTF	TGTGCCAGTGAGGACAGCCCGTATGGCTACACCTTC
TRBV11-2	.	TRBJ1-1	.	CASSGGTTNTEAFF	TGTGCCAGCAGCGGGGGGACAACCAACACTGAAGCTTTCTTT
TRBV5-5	.	TRBJ2-7	.	CASSMYTYEQYF	TGTGCCAGCAGCATGTACACCTACGAGCAGTACTTC
TRBV7-9	.	TRBJ1-2	.	CASSFGVYGYTF	TGTGCCAGCAGCTTCGGGGTGTATGGCTACACCTTC
TRBV2	.	TRBJ1-2	.	CASSGGESYGYTF	TGTGCCAGCAGTGGGGGGGAATCTTATGGCTACACCTTC